This entry is about one TCR beta chain. Time point defined: neoterminal ileum biopsy at postoperative endoscopy, about 6 months after surgery. TCRdb's copy holds only in-frame clones and misses some; the assay was immunoSEQ multiplex PCR. The table lists about 11,000 clones, about four fifths of them singletons. This record belongs to a study of T cell repertoires in ileal Crohn's disease. CDR3 length: 14 residues. Germline CDR1 ENHRY, CDR2 SYGVKD. V was pared by 7 bases and J by 4 bases, with 7 bases of the junction left unmatched. The clonotype was recovered from an adult with Crohn's disease. The sample taken for sequencing was ileal tissue. The rearrangement links TRBV10-3 to TRBJ2-3; TRBD2 aligns across 8 bases. For the CDR3, the DNA is TGTGCCATCATGGAGCGGGAGAATCCAGATACGCAGTATTTT. Protein sequence: CAIMERENPDTQYF.